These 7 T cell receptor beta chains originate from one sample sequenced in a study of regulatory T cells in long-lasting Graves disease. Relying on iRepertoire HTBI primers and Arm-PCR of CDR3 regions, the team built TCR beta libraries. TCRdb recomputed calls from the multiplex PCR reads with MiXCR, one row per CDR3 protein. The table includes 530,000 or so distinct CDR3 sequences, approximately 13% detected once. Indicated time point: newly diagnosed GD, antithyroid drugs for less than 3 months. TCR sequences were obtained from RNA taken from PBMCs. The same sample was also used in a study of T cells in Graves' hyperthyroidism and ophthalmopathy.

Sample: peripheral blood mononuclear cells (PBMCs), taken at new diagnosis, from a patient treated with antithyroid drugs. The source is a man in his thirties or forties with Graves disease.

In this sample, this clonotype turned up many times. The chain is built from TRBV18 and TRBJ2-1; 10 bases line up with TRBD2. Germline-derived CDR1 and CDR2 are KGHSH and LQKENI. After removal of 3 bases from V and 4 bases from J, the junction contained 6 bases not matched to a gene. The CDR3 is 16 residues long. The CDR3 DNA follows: TGTGCCAGCTCACCTTTACTAGCGGGGTCATACAATGAGCAGTTCTTC. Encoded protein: CASSPLLAGSYNEQFF.

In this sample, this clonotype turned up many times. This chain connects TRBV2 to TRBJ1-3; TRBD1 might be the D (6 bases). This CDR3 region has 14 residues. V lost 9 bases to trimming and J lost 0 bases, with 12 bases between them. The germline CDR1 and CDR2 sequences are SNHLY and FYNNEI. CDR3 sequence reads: CARRDTGSGNTIYF. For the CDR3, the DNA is TGTGCCAGAAGGGACACGGGCTCTGGAAACACCATATATTTT.

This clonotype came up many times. The CDR3 region has the DNA TGTGCCAGTAGTGGTAGACTAAAGGTGTCCGCAAATGAGCAGTTCTTC. Protein: CASSGRLKVSANEQFF. The chain has TRBV19 and TRBJ2-1; the D gene is possibly TRBD2 (5 bases). The CDR3 runs to 16 residues. Germline-derived CDR1 and CDR2 are LNHDA and SQIVND (reference sequence). V was pared by 5 bases and J by 7 bases, with 21 bases between.

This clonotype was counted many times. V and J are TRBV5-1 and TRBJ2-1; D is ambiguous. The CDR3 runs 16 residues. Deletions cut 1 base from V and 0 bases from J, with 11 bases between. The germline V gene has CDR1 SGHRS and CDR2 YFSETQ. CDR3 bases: TGCGCCAGCAGCTTGTTCTCGGCGAGCTCCTACAATGAGCAGTTCTTC. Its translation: CASSLFSASSYNEQFF. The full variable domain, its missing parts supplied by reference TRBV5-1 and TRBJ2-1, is KAGVTQTPRYLIKTRGQQVTLSCSPISGHRSVSWYQQTPGQGLQFLFEYFSETQRNKGNFPGRFSGRQFSNSRSEMNVSTLELGDSALYLCASSLFSASSYNEQFFGPGTRLTVL.

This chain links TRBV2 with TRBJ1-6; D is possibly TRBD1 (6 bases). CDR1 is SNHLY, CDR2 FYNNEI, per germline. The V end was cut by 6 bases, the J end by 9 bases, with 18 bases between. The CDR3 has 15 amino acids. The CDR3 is CASRRRTAVSSPLHF. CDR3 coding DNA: TGTGCCAGCAGGAGGAGGACAGCAGTGTCTTCACCCCTCCACTTT. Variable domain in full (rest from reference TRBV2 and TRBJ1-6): EPEVTQTPSHQVTQMGQEVILRCVPISNHLYFYWYRQILGQKVEFLVSFYNNEISEKSEIFDDQFSVERPDGSNFTLKIRSTKLEDSAMYFCASRRRTAVSSPLHFGNGTRLTVT.

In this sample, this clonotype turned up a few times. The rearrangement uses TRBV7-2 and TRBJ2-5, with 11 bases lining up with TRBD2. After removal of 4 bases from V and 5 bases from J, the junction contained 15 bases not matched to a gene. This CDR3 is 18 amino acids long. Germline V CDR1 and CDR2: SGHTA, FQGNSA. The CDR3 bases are TGTGCCAGCAGCTCAGGGGGACTAGCGGAAGGGGGGAGGGAGACCCAGTACTTC. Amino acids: CASSSGGLAEGGRETQYF.

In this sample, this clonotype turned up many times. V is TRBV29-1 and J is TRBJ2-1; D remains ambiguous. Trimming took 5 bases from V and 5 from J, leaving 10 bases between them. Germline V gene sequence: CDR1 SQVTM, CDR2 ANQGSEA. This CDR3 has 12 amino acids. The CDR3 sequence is CSVSYGHNEQFF. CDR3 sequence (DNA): TGCAGCGTTTCCTACGGCCACAATGAGCAGTTCTTC.